This TCR beta chain was captured by sequencing in a study of control samples from healthy donors and cancer patients. This CDR3 comprises 13 residues. Per germline, CDR1 LNHDA and CDR2 SQIVND (reference sequence). V lost 2 bases to trimming and J lost 5 bases, with 9 bases between them. Sequencing used immunoSEQ multiplex PCR; TCRdb keeps in-frame clones, though not all of them. Seen here are roughly 150,000 clones, more than 85% observed once, and the top ten hold less than 6%. The rearrangement links TRBV19 to TRBJ1-1, with a weak D call TRBD1 (6 bases). Source material: blood. The source of this sequence is a man aged 18 to 35 in good health. CDR3 residues: CASSISRGTEAFF. The CDR3 DNA sequence: TGTGCCAGTAGTATATCTAGGGGGACTGAAGCTTTCTTT.